A selection of T cell receptor beta chains follows, all from one sample in a study of blood T cell repertoires in COVID-19. The protocol was immunoSEQ multiplex PCR, while the TCRdb copy is restricted to in-frame clones and leaves out a portion. The repertoire includes some 140,000 clones, about four fifths of them detected once, and 4.5% to 6% sits in the top ten. The specimen was PBMCs or T cells enriched from blood (not recorded which). The receptor set was obtained from a man in his forties or fifties with acute COVID-19. Both conserved end residues are part of each CDR3. A D gene is named only where the DNA matches it firmly.

>TRBV24-1|TRBD1|TRBJ1-5
CATSDSGGQPQHF
>TRBV3-1/TRBV3-2|NA|TRBJ2-1
CASSQDVRADNEQFF
>TRBV2|NA|TRBJ1-1
CASSEAGQARTEAFF
>TRBV10-3|NA|TRBJ2-2
CAILREDVAGELFF
>TRBV7-2|NA|TRBJ2-1
CASRRQDNEQFF
>TRBV18|TRBD1|TRBJ2-5
CASSLSTGRETQYF
>TRBV7-8|TRBD1|TRBJ1-5
CASSLRRRTGNSNQPQHF
>TRBV7-9|NA|TRBJ2-5
CASSPHGETQYF
>TRBV27|NA|TRBJ1-1
CASSLRPGAEAFF
>TRBV15|NA|TRBJ1-5
CATSADSNQPQHF
>TRBV7-2|NA|TRBJ2-3
CASSLRGTSTDTQYF
>TRBV7-7|NA|TRBJ2-5
CASSREVSQETQYF
>TRBV7-9|NA|TRBJ2-1
CASSLGANEQFF
>TRBV30|TRBD1|TRBJ2-5
CAWSVGGGQETQYF
>TRBV28|NA|TRBJ1-2
CASSLGVNRVYGYTF
>TRBV7-2|NA|TRBJ2-7
CASSSNSYEQYF
>TRBV4-3|NA|TRBJ1-2
CASQGEGYGYTF
>TRBV5-4|NA|TRBJ1-2
CASSTGTLAVGYTF
>TRBV6-5|NA|TRBJ2-7
CASSLAGQPYEQYF
>TRBV3-1/TRBV3-2|TRBD2|TRBJ2-7
CASSPETSGYEQYF
>TRBV18|TRBD1|TRBJ1-4
CASSPTGGEEKLFF
>TRBV11-2|NA|TRBJ1-2
CASSLEGGRIYGYTF
>TRBV6-6|TRBD1|TRBJ1-6
CASRSGQGFSPLHF
>TRBV27|NA|TRBJ1-1
CASQSLNTEAFF